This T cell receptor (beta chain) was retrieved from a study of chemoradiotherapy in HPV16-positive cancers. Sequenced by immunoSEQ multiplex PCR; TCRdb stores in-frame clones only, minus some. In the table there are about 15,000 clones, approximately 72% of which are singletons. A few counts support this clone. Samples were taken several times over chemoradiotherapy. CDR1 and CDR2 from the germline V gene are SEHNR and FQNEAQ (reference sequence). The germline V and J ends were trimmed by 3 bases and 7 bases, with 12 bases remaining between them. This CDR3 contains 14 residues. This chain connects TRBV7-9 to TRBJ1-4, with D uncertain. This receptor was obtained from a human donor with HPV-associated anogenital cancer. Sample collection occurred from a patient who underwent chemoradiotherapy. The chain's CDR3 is CASSFWSHGEKLFF. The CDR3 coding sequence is TGTGCCAGCAGCTTTTGGAGCCATGGTGAAAAACTGTTTTTT. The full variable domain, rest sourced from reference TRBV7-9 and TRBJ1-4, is DTGVSQNPRHKITKRGQNVTFRCDPISEHNRLYWYRQTLGQGPEFLTYFQNEAQLEKSRLLSDRFSAERPKGSFSTLEIQRTEQGDSAMYLCASSFWSHGEKLFFGSGTQLSVL.